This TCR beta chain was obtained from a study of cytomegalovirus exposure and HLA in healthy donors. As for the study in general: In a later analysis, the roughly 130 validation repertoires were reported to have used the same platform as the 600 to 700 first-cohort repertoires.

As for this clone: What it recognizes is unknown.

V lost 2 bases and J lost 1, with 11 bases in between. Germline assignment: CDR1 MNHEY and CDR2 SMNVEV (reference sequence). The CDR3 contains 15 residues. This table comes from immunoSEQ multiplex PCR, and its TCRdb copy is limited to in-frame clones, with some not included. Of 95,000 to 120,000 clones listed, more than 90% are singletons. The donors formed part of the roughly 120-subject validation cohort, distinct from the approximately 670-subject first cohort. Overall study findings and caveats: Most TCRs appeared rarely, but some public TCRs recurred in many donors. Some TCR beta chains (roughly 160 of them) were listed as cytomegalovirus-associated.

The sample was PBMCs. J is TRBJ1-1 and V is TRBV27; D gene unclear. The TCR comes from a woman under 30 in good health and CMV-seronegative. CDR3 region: CASSLVGLPNTEAFF. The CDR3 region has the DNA TGTGCCAGCAGTTTAGTTGGGCTTCCGAACACTGAAGCTTTCTTT.